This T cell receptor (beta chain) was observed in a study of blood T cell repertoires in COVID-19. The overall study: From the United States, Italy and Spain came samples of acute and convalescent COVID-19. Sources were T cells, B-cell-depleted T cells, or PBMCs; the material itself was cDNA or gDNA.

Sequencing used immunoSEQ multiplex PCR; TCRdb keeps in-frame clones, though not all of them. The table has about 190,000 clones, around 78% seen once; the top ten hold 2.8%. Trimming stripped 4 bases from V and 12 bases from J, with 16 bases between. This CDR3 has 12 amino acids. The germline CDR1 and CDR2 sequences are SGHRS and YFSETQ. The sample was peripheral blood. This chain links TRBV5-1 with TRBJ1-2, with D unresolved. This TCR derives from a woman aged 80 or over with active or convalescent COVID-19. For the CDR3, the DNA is TGCGCCAGCAGCCCCTCTGCGGGGTTCAACACCTTC. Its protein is CASSPSAGFNTF. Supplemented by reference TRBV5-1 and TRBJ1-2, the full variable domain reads KAGVTQTPRYLIKTRGQQVTLSCSPISGHRSVSWYQQTPGQGLQFLFEYFSETQRNKGNFPGRFSGRQFSNSRSEMNVSTLELGDSALYLCASSPSAGFNTFGSGTRLTVV.